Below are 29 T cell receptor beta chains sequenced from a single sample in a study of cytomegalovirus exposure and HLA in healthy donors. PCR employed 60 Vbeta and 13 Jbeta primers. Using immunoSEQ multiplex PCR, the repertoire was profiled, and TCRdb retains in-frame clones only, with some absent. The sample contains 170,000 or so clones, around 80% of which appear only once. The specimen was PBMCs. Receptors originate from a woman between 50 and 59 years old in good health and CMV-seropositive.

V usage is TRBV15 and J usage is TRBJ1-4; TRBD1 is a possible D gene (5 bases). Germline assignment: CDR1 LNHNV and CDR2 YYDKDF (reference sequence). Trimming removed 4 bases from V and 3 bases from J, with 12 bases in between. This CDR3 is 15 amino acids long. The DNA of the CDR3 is TGTGCCACCAGCAATGGGGCCGGCTCTAATGAAAAACTGTTTTTT. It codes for CATSNGAGSNEKLFF.

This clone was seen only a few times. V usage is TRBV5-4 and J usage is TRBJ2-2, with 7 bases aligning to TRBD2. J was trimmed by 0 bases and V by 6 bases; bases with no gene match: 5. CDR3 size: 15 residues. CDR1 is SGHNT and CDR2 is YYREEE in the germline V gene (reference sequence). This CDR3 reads CASTLAGTNTGELFF. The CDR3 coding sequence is TGTGCCAGCACCTTAGCGGGTACGAACACCGGGGAGCTGTTTTTT.

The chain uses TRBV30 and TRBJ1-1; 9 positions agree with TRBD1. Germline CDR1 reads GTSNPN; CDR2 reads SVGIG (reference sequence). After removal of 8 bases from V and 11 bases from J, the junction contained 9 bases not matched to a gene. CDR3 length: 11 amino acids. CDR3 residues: CAASQGASAFF. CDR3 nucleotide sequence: TGTGCCGCCTCACAGGGGGCGAGTGCTTTCTTT.

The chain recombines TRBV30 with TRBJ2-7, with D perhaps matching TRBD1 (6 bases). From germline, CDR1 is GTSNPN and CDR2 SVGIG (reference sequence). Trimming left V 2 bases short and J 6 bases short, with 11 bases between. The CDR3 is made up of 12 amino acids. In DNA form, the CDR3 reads TGTGCCTGGAGTCGGCAGGACAGCGAGCAGTACTTC. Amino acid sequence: CAWSRQDSEQYF.

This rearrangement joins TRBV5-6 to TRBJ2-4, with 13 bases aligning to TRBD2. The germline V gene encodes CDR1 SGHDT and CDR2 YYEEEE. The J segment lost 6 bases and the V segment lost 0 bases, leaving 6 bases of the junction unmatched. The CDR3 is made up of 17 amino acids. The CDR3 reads CASSLGTSGSMRNIQYF. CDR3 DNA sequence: TGTGCCAGCAGCTTGGGGACTAGCGGGAGCATGAGAAACATTCAGTACTTC.

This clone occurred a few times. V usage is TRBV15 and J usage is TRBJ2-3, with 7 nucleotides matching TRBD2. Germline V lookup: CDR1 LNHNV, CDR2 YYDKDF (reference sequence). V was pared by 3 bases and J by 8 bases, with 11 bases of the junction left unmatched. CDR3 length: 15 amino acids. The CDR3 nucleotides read TGTGCCACCAGCAGTGCCGCCGGCCGGGAGGCTACGCAGTATTTT. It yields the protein CATSSAAGREATQYF.

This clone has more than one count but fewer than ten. For the CDR3, the DNA is TGTGCCAGCAGCCAAGAACTAGGACTCTTGAACACTGAAGCTTTCTTT. Translating gives CASSQELGLLNTEAFF. The gene calls are TRBV14 and TRBJ1-1, with no clear D. V was cut by 0 bases and J by 0 bases, with 11 bases left in between. The germline CDR1 and CDR2 sequences are SGHDN and FVKESK. The CDR3 totals 16 residues.

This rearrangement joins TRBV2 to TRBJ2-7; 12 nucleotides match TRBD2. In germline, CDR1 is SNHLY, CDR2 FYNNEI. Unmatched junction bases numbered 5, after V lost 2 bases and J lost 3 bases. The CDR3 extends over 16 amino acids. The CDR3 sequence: CASSEPLAGGIYEQYF. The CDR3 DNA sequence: TGTGCCAGCAGTGAACCTCTAGCGGGAGGGATCTACGAGCAGTACTTC.

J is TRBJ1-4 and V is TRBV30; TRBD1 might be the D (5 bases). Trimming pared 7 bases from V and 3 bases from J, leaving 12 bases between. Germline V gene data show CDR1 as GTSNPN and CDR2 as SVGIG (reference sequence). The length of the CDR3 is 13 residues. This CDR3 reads CASLGVANEKLFF. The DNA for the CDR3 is TGTGCCTCTTTAGGGGTAGCTAATGAAAAACTGTTTTTT. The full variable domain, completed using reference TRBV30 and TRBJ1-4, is SQTIHQWPATLVQPVGSPLSLECTVEGTSNPNLYWYRQAAGRGLQLLFYSVGIGQISSEVPQNLSASRPQDRQFILSSKKLLLSDSGFYLCASLGVANEKLFFGSGTQLSVL.

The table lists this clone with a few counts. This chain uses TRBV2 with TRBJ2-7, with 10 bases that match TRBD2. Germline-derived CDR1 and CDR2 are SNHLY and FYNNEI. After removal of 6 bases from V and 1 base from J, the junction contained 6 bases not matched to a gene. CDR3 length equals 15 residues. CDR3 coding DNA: TGTGCCAGCAGGGCTGGGACTAGCGTTTCCTACGAGCAGTACTTC. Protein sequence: CASRAGTSVSYEQYF.

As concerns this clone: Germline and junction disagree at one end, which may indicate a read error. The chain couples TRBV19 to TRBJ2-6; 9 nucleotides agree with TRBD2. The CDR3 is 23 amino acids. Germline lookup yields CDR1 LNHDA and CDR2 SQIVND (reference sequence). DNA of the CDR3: TGTGCCAGTAGCAATAAACGAGGTGTAACGAGCGGGGGGCTAAAATCTGGGGCCAACGGCCTGACTTTC. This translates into CASSNKRGVTSGGLKSGANGLTF.

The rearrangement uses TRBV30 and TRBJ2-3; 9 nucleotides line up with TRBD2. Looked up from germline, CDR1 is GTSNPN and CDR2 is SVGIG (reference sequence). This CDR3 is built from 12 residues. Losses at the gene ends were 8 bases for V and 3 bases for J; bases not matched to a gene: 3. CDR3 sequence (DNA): TGTGCCATAGCGGGGGCGACAGATACGCAGTATTTT. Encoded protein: CAIAGATDTQYF.

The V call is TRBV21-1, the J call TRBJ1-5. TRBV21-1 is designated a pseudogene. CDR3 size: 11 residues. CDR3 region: CASRRRTPQHF. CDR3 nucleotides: TGTGCCAGCAGGAGGAGGACGCCCCAGCATTTT.

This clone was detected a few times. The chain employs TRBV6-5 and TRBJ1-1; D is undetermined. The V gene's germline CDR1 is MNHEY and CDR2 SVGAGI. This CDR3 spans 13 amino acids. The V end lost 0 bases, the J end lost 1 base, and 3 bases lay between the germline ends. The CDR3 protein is CASSYSRNTEAFF. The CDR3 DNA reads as TGTGCCAGCAGTTACTCGAGGAACACTGAAGCTTTCTTT.

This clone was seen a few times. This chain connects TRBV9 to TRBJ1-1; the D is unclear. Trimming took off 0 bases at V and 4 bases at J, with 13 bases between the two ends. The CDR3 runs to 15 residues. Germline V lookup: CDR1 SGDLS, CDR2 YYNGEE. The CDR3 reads CASSVDGSGITEAFF. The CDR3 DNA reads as TGTGCCAGCAGCGTAGATGGGTCAGGAATCACTGAAGCTTTCTTT.

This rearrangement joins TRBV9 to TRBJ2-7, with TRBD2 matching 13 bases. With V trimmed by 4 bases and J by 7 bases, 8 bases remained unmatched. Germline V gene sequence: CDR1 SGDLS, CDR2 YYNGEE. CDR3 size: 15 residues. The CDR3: CASSSGLAGVGEQYF. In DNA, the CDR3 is TGTGCCAGCAGCTCAGGACTAGCGGGAGTAGGAGAGCAGTACTTC.

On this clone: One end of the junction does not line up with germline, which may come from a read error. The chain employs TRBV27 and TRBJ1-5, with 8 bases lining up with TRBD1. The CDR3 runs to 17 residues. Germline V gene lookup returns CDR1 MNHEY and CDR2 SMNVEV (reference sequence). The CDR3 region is CASSLSGGRVRNQPQHF. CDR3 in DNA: TGTGCCAGCAGTCTATCAGGGGGCAGGGTGCGCAATCAGCCCCAGCATTTT.

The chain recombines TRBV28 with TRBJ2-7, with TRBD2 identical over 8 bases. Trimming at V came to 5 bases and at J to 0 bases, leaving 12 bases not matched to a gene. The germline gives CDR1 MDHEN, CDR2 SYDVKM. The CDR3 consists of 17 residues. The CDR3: CASSLYPWREDSYEQYF. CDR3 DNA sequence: TGTGCCAGCAGTCTCTACCCCTGGCGGGAGGACTCCTACGAGCAGTACTTC.

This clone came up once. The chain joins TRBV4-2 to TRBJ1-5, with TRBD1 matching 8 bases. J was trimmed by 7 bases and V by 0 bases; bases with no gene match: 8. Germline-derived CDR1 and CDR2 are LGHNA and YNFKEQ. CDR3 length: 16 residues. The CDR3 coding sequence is TGTGCCAGCAGCCAAGATCTGCAGGGGGCTTGGCAGCCCCAGCATTTT. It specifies CASSQDLQGAWQPQHF.

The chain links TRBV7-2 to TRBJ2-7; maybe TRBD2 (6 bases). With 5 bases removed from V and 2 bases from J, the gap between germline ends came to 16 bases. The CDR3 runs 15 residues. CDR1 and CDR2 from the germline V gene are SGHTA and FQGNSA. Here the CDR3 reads CASSLSVGLTYEQYF. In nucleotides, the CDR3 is TGTGCCAGCAGCCTTAGCGTGGGACTCACCTACGAGCAGTACTTC.

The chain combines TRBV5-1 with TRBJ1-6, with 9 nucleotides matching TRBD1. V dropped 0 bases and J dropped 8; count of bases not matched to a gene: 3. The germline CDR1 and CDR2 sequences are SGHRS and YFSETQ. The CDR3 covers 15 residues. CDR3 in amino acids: CASSLEGQGDSPLHF. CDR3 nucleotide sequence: TGCGCCAGCAGCTTGGAGGGACAGGGCGATTCACCCCTCCACTTT.

DNA of the CDR3: TGTGCCAGCAGCTTAGACGGCGGGACGAACACCGGGGAGCTGTTTTTT. Translating it yields CASSLDGGTNTGELFF. The chain has TRBV11-3 and TRBJ2-2, with a possible D match to TRBD2 (6 bases). CDR1 and CDR2 from the germline V gene are SGHNT and YENEEA. Trimming cost V 0 bases and J 0 bases, with 8 bases left between them. This CDR3 contains 16 residues.

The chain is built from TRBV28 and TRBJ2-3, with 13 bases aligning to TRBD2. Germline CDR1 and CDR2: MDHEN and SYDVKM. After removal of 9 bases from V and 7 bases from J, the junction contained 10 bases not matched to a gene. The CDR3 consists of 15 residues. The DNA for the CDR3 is TGTGCCAGTTCTGCACCCGGGACTAGCGGGAATACGCAGTATTTT. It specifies CASSAPGTSGNTQYF.

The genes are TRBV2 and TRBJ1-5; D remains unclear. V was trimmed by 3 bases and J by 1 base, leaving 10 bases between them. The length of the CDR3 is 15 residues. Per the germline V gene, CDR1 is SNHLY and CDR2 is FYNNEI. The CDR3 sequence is CASSEEGASNQPQHF. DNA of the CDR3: TGTGCCAGCAGTGAGGAGGGTGCGAGCAATCAGCCCCAGCATTTT.

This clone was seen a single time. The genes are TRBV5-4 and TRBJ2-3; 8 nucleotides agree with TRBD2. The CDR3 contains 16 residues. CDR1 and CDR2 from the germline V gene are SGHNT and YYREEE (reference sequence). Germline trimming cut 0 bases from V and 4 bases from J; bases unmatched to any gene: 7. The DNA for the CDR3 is TGTGCCAGCAGCTTGGCCGGGACTAGAAAACCAGATACGCAGTATTTT. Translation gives CASSLAGTRKPDTQYF.

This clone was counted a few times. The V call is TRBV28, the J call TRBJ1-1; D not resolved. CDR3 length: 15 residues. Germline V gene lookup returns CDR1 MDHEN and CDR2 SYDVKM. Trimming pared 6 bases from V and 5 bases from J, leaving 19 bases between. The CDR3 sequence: CASSPEHRVSTEAFF. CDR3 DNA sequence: TGTGCCAGCAGCCCCGAGCACCGGGTCTCGACTGAAGCTTTCTTT.

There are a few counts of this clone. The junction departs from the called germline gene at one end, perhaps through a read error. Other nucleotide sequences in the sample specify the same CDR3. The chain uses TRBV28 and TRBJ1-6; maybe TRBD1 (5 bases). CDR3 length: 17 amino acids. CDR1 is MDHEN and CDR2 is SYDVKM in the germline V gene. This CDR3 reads CASSVGGSSSYNSPLHF. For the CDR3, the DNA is TGCGCCAGCAGTGTCGGGGGGTCCTCCTCCTATAATTCACCCCTCCACTTT.

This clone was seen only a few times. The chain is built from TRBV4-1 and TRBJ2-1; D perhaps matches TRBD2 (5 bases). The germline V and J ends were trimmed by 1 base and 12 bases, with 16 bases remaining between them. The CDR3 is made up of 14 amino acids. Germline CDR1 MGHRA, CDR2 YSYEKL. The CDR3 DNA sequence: TGCGCCAGCAGCCAAGGATCACCTAGCATGTGGCAGTTCTTC. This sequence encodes CASSQGSPSMWQFF.

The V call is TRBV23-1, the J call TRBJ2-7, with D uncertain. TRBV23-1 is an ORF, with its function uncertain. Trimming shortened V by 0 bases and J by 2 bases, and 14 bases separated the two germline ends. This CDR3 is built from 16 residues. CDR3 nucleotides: TGCGCCAGCAGTCAATCTCAGGCATTGGCTCCCTACGAGCAGTACTTC. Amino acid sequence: CASSQSQALAPYEQYF.